This TCR beta chain was documented in a study of CD8 T cells in ankylosing spondylitis. Study-level results: Ankylosing spondylitis blood seemed to carry a telltale TCR beta motif made of fewer than 10 highly homologous variants. Reports of some motif variants in reactive arthritis synovial fluid and blood predate this one. Matched ankylosing spondylitis synovial fluid reportedly contained a significantly enriched population of disease-linked clones. Disease-linked clones had a CD8+ phenotype and relatively low frequency in peripheral blood.

A word on this clonotype: Its cognate antigen is unknown.

Each TCR beta library was made by quantitative 5'-RACE that incorporated molecular barcodes. Each CDR3 protein gets one entry after TCRdb re-called the 5' RACE reads with MiXCR. Of fewer than 400,000 distinct CDR3 sequences in the sample, approximately 8% were seen once. Sequencing was performed on blood, either unsorted or a sorted T cell fraction (not recorded which). The source is a male donor with ankylosing spondylitis.

The CDR3: CASSLNLNPYEQYF. The CDR3 DNA sequence: TGTGCCAGCAGCTTAAATCTGAACCCCTACGAGCAGTACTTC. V usage is TRBV5-5 and J usage is TRBJ2-7, with D unclear. Germline CDR1 reads SGHKS; CDR2 reads YYEKEE (reference sequence). CDR3 size: 14 residues. V dropped 2 bases and J dropped 2 bases, with 11 bases sitting between them.